What follows are 28 T cell receptor beta chains derived from one specimen sequenced in a study of blood T cells in healthy people across ages. For the second PCR, which ran for about 7 to 12 cycles, a sample-barcoded 5' primer and a J-beta primer mix were used. TCRdb used MiXCR to reprocess the 5' RACE reads, holding one entry per CDR3 protein. The sample holds 1.5 million to 2 million distinct CDR3 sequences; 28% are singletons and the top ten take more than 6%. The material sequenced was blood. Every receptor here comes from a woman under 40 in good health.

There are a few counts of this clonotype. This chain links TRBV6-2 or TRBV6-3 with TRBJ1-5; 9 bases are a match to TRBD1. This CDR3 comprises 16 residues. J gave up 4 bases and V 6 bases, and 10 bases lay outside the gene matches. Germline V gene sequence: CDR1 MNHEY, CDR2 SVGEGT. The CDR3, as DNA: TGTGCCAGCAGCCAAGCCCCGGGACAGGGAAATCAGCCCCAGCATTTT. It specifies CASSQAPGQGNQPQHF.

On this clonotype itself: This may come from a read error, since a much larger clone is one base off. V usage is TRBV7-9 and J usage is TRBJ2-1; D might be TRBD2 (6 bases). The CDR3 spans 12 residues. Germline V CDR1 and CDR2: SEHNR, FQNEAQ (reference sequence). This chain's CDR3 is CAGSGRGNEQFF. The CDR3, as DNA: TGTGCCGGCAGCGGACGGGGGAATGAGCAGTTCTTC.

The rearrangement links TRBV10-3 to TRBJ1-5; 7 nucleotides align to TRBD1. The J segment lost 6 bases and the V segment lost 2 bases, leaving 7 bases of the junction unmatched. Per the germline V gene, CDR1 is ENHRY and CDR2 is SYGVKD. The CDR3 extends over 15 amino acids. CDR3 residues: CAISEDREVAQPQHF. In DNA form, the CDR3 reads TGTGCCATCAGTGAGGACAGGGAAGTTGCTCAGCCCCAGCATTTT.

In this sample, this clonotype turned up a few times. The gene calls are TRBV28 and TRBJ2-1; the match to TRBD1 covers 8 bases. Germline V gene lookup returns CDR1 MDHEN and CDR2 SYDVKM. The CDR3 length is 13 residues. Trimming at V came to 6 bases and at J to 5 bases, leaving 3 bases not matched to a gene. CDR3: CASRRQGNNEQFF. The CDR3 nucleotides are TGTGCCAGCAGGCGACAGGGGAACAATGAGCAGTTCTTC.

This clonotype was observed a handful of times. The chain carries TRBV5-1 and TRBJ2-5; 9 nucleotides align to TRBD2. The germline V gene encodes CDR1 SGHRS and CDR2 YFSETQ. The CDR3 contains 16 residues. Losses at the gene ends were 1 base for V and 3 bases for J; bases not matched to a gene: 7. The CDR3 DNA sequence: TGCGCCAGCAGCTTGTTTGCGGGAGGGCCAAAAGAGACCCAGTACTTC. It specifies CASSLFAGGPKETQYF.

The table lists this clonotype with a few counts. The chain links TRBV6-6 to TRBJ2-1; 9 bases match TRBD2. Germline assignment: CDR1 MNHNY and CDR2 SVGAGI (reference sequence). The J segment lost 6 bases and the V segment lost 6 bases, leaving 6 bases of the junction unmatched. CDR3 length equals 14 residues. The CDR3 reads CASRELAGANEQFF. The CDR3 DNA reads as TGTGCCAGCAGAGAATTAGCGGGAGCCAATGAGCAGTTCTTC.

V is TRBV5-6 and J is TRBJ1-2, with D possibly being TRBD1 (6 bases). The germline V and J ends were trimmed by 6 bases and 8 bases, with 20 bases remaining between them. CDR3 length equals 14 residues. Germline loops: CDR1 SGHDT, CDR2 YYEEEE. The CDR3 nucleotides are TGTGCCAGCAACCCCCGTGGGGGCCTAGGGGGCTACACCTTC. Residues: CASNPRGGLGGYTF.

This chain links TRBV9 with TRBJ1-2; D is perhaps TRBD1 (5 bases). Germline assignment: CDR1 SGDLS and CDR2 YYNGEE. The length of the CDR3 is 12 residues. Trimming pared 2 bases from V and 6 bases from J, leaving 8 bases between. CDR3 amino acids: CASSVDSDGYTF. DNA of the CDR3: TGTGCCAGCAGCGTCGACAGCGATGGCTACACCTTC.

The J gene is TRBJ2-2, the V gene TRBV7-7; TRBD1 matches at 7 bases. V shed 5 bases, J shed 6 bases, and the junction held 12 bases outside the gene matches. The CDR3 runs 16 residues. Germline V lookup: CDR1 SSHAT, CDR2 FNYEAQ (reference sequence). CDR3 protein: CASSPRQGAVAGELFF. The CDR3 DNA follows: TGTGCCAGCAGCCCCCGACAGGGTGCGGTCGCCGGGGAGCTGTTTTTT.

Details on this clonotype: A much larger clone lies a single base off, so this may be a read error. The chain recombines TRBV29-1 with TRBJ2-1; TRBD1 or TRBD2 may be the D gene (5 bases each). The CDR3 runs to 12 residues. CDR1 is SQVTM, CDR2 ANQGSEA, per germline. The CDR3 spells CNVDRGGEEQFF. CDR3 bases: TGCAACGTTGATCGTGGGGGAGAGGAGCAGTTCTTC.

This clonotype turned up a few times. The V and J genes are TRBV24-1 and TRBJ2-7, with D tentatively TRBD1 (5 bases). Germline V gives CDR1 KGHDR, CDR2 SFDVKD. The CDR3 is made up of 12 amino acids. Trimming took 8 bases from V and 2 from J, leaving 9 bases between them. The CDR3 loop is CATTSRAYEQYF. Written as DNA, the CDR3 is TGTGCCACCACGAGCAGGGCCTACGAGCAGTACTTC.

In its sample, this clonotype was seen many times. The chain joins TRBV11-1 to TRBJ2-1; perhaps TRBD1 as D (6 bases). This CDR3 contains 15 residues. Trimming left V 1 base short and J 2 bases short, with 9 bases between. Germline V gene data show CDR1 as SGHAT and CDR2 as FQDESV (reference sequence). The CDR3 region is CASSLVWTAYNEQFF. DNA of the CDR3: TGTGCCAGCAGCTTAGTTTGGACAGCCTACAATGAGCAGTTCTTC.

The chain employs TRBV28 and TRBJ1-5; D is unresolved. The length of the CDR3 is 16 residues. V was clipped by 3 bases and J by 15 bases, with 27 bases between them. Germline V gene sequence: CDR1 MDHEN, CDR2 SYDVKM. The CDR3 reads CASSLTPRVPNQPRHF. As DNA, the CDR3 is TGTGCCAGCAGTTTGACCCCGAGGGTCCCCAATCAGCCACGGCATTTT.

The genes are TRBV11-2 and TRBJ2-5; perhaps TRBD2 as D (5 bases). V was clipped by 5 bases and J by 5 bases, with 15 bases between them. Germline assignment: CDR1 SGHAT and CDR2 FQNNGV. CDR3 size: 14 residues. The CDR3 reads CASSQVGGPETQYF. The CDR3 coding sequence is TGTGCCAGCAGCCAGGTTGGAGGTCCGGAGACCCAGTACTTC.

In regard to this clonotype: A read error is likely, as this CDR3 ends without the conserved phenylalanine or tryptophan. The chain employs TRBV5-1 and TRBJ1-2, with D tentatively TRBD1 (6 bases). The CDR3 spans 14 residues. In germline, CDR1 is SGHRS, CDR2 YFSETQ. CDR3 nucleotide sequence: TGTGCCAGCAGCTTGGAGGACAGAAACTATGGCTACACCGTC. Protein: CASSLEDRNYGYTV.

This clonotype was seen at least ten times. The chain uses TRBV7-2 and TRBJ2-1, with no clear D. The CDR3 has 14 amino acids. In germline, CDR1 is SGHTA, CDR2 FQGNSA. Trimming took off 4 bases at V and 3 bases at J, with 10 bases between the two ends. CDR3 nucleotides: TGTGCCAGCAGCTCACCCCCTAGCTACAATGAGCAGTTCTTC. It is translated as CASSSPPSYNEQFF.

This clonotype was recorded at least ten times. The CDR3 is CSALGAGGNYGYTF. The CDR3 DNA is TGCAGTGCCCTTGGGGCAGGGGGAAACTATGGCTACACCTTC. V is TRBV20-1 and J is TRBJ1-2; 7 bases fit TRBD1. The germline V gene encodes CDR1 DFQATT and CDR2 SNEGSKA (reference sequence). This CDR3 contains 14 residues. The V and J ends lost 6 bases and 2 bases, in that order; junction bases with no gene match: 9.

The gene calls are TRBV30 and TRBJ2-1; D tentatively reads TRBD1 or TRBD2 (5 bases each). This CDR3 region has 14 residues. The ends were cut back, 0 bases at V and 10 bases at J, with 16 bases in the middle. The germline V gene encodes CDR1 GTSNPN and CDR2 SVGIG (reference sequence). In DNA form, the CDR3 reads TGTGCCTGGAGTGTGGGGACCCCACCCAACGAGCAGTTCTTC. It codes for CAWSVGTPPNEQFF. Using reference TRBV30 and TRBJ2-1 for the parts outside the CDR3, the full variable domain is SQTIHQWPATLVQPVGSPLSLECTVEGTSNPNLYWYRQAAGRGLQLLFYSVGIGQISSEVPQNLSASRPQDRQFILSSKKLLLSDSGFYLCAWSVGTPPNEQFFGPGTRLTVL.

V usage is TRBV10-3 and J usage is TRBJ1-4; 8 bases match TRBD1. The germline CDR1 and CDR2 sequences are ENHRY and SYGVKD. CDR3 length: 13 amino acids. With V trimmed by 7 bases and J by 8 bases, 6 bases remained unmatched. As DNA, the CDR3 is TGTGCCATCACAGGGGGCGCGGGGGAAAAACTGTTTTTT. As protein: CAITGGAGEKLFF.

This clonotype turned up a few times. CDR3 sequence reads: CASSLGSRGGNTIYF. CDR3 nucleotide sequence: TGTGCCAGCAGCTTAGGATCCCGGGGAGGAAACACCATATATTTT. The rearrangement uses TRBV7-8 and TRBJ1-3; D gene uncertain. Trimming removed 1 base at V and 4 bases at J, with 11 bases between. The length of the CDR3 is 15 residues. CDR1 is SGHVS, CDR2 FQNEAQ, per germline.

This clonotype was detected a few times. This chain uses TRBV20-1 with TRBJ2-7, with TRBD2 matching 15 bases. The CDR3 spans 16 residues. From germline, CDR1 is DFQATT and CDR2 SNEGSKA (reference sequence). V lost 3 bases to trimming and J lost 4 bases; unmatched junction nucleotides: 7. The CDR3 sequence is CSARGTSGRLGYEQYF. The CDR3 nucleotides read TGCAGTGCTAGGGGGACTAGCGGGAGGCTGGGGTACGAGCAGTACTTC.

The V call is TRBV7-9, the J call TRBJ2-1; the D is unclear. CDR1 and CDR2 (germline): SEHNR, FQNEAQ (reference sequence). CDR3 length: 16 residues. The germline V and J ends were trimmed by 2 bases and 7 bases, with 18 bases remaining between them. CDR3 DNA: TGTGCCAGCAGCTTAATACTCGAAAATATTTGGAATGAGCAGTTCTTC. Its protein is CASSLILENIWNEQFF. Full variable domain (missing parts from reference TRBV7-9 and TRBJ2-1): DTGVSQNPRHKITKRGQNVTFRCDPISEHNRLYWYRQTLGQGPEFLTYFQNEAQLEKSRLLSDRFSAERPKGSFSTLEIQRTEQGDSAMYLCASSLILENIWNEQFFGPGTRLTVL.

This clonotype was counted a few times. This sequence joins TRBV29-1 and TRBJ1-6; a weak D match, TRBD1 (5 bases). The V end lost 5 bases, the J end lost 4 bases, and 9 bases lay between the germline ends. CDR3 length: 13 amino acids. The germline CDR1 and CDR2 sequences are SQVTM and ANQGSEA. CDR3 sequence: CSVQSGYNSPLHF. The DNA of the CDR3 is TGCAGCGTTCAATCAGGGTATAATTCACCCCTCCACTTT. The whole variable domain, remainder taken from reference TRBV29-1 and TRBJ1-6, is SAVISQKPSRDICQRGTSLTIQCQVDSQVTMMFWYRQQPGQSLTLIATANQGSEATYESGFVIDKFPISRPNLTFSTLTVSNMSPEDSSIYLCSVQSGYNSPLHFGNGTRLTVT.

This clonotype was recorded a few times. This rearrangement joins TRBV6-6 to TRBJ2-5, with D possibly matching TRBD1 (6 bases). The J call may be mistaken, given a closer DNA end match to TRBJ2-7. CDR3 length: 15 residues. From germline, CDR1 is MNHNY and CDR2 SVGAGI (reference sequence). In DNA form, the CDR3 reads TGTGCCAGCAGTTACCCAGGGGCGCTTATCTACGAGCAGTACTTC. Translation gives CASSYPGALIYEQYF.

This sequence joins TRBV3-1 and TRBJ2-1; 9 positions agree with TRBD2. CDR3 length: 16 amino acids. V lost 3 bases to trimming and J lost 6 bases; unmatched junction nucleotides: 9. Per germline, CDR1 LGHDT and CDR2 YNNKEL (reference sequence). The CDR3 nucleotides read TGTGCCAGCAGCCATCCCTCTAGCGGGGAGGCCAATGAGCAGTTCTTC. Translating gives CASSHPSSGEANEQFF.

This clonotype was recorded once. The chain links TRBV29-1 to TRBJ2-1; a possible D gene is TRBD2 (6 bases). The CDR3 sequence is 15 residues long. Germline V CDR1 and CDR2: SQVTM, ANQGSEA. V was pared by 3 bases and J by 9 bases, with 21 bases between. CDR3 region: CSVDYGGFRIGEQFF. CDR3 DNA: TGCAGCGTTGACTATGGAGGGTTCAGGATAGGTGAGCAGTTCTTC.

This clonotype was counted ten times or more. The genes are TRBV20-1 and TRBJ2-3; D possibly corresponds to TRBD1 (6 bases). Germline V gives CDR1 DFQATT, CDR2 SNEGSKA (reference sequence). The length of the CDR3 is 15 residues. The CDR3 is CSSEAGDPVADTQYF. For the CDR3, the DNA is TGCAGCTCCGAGGCAGGGGACCCCGTTGCAGATACGCAGTATTTT.

This clonotype was found once. The CDR3 DNA reads TGTGCCAGCAGTTTAACAGGGGACTTCGGCTACACCTTC. Protein: CASSLTGDFGYTF. V gene TRBV19 combines with J gene TRBJ1-2; 7 bases agree with TRBD1. CDR1 is LNHDA, CDR2 SQIVND, per germline (reference sequence). The CDR3 is 13 amino acids. With V trimmed by 9 bases and J by 8 bases, 12 bases remained unmatched. Together with reference TRBV19 and TRBJ1-2, the CDR3 gives the full variable domain: DGGITQSPKYLFRKEGQNVTLSCEQNLNHDAMYWYRQDPGQGLRLIYYSQIVNDFQKGDIAEGYSVSREKKESFPLTVTSAQKNPTAFYLCASSLTGDFGYTFGSGTRLTVV.